A single sample is the source of the 16 T cell receptor beta chains below, sequenced in a study of cytomegalovirus exposure and HLA in healthy donors. The PCR was carried out with 60 Vbeta primers and 13 Jbeta primers. Sequencing used immunoSEQ multiplex PCR; TCRdb keeps in-frame clones, though not all of them. Of roughly 140,000 clones in the sample, under 90% were seen once. Sequencing was performed on PBMCs. Source of these receptors: a boy aged 2-9 years in good health and CMV-seronegative.

The chain joins TRBV11-3 to TRBJ1-1; the D is unclear. The V gene lost 3 bases and the J gene lost 3 bases, with 11 bases spanning the gap. The CDR3 contains 14 residues. Germline V gene sequence: CDR1 SGHNT, CDR2 YENEEA. The CDR3, as DNA: TGTGCCAGCAGCTTTCCGAGGGTCTACACTGAAGCTTTCTTT. Its protein is CASSFPRVYTEAFF.

This clone was seen just once. The chain is built from TRBV4-1 and TRBJ1-1, with D unclear. Germline V gene sequence: CDR1 MGHRA, CDR2 YSYEKL. The germline V and J ends were trimmed by 2 bases and 1 base, with 8 bases remaining between them. CDR3 length: 14 amino acids. The CDR3, as DNA: TGCGCCAGCAGCCAATGGGAGACGAACACTGAAGCTTTCTTT. Protein sequence: CASSQWETNTEAFF.

This rearrangement joins TRBV5-4 to TRBJ2-7; D call uncertain. This CDR3 contains 15 residues. Trimming took off 0 bases at V and 6 bases at J, with 16 bases between the two ends. Germline V gene sequence: CDR1 SGHNT, CDR2 YYREEE (reference sequence). Here the CDR3 DNA reads TGTGCCAGCAGCTTGGGGAGACGCGGTCTGTTCGAGCAGTACTTC. As protein: CASSLGRRGLFEQYF.

J is TRBJ2-7 and V is TRBV7-2, with D maybe TRBD1 (6 bases). The length of the CDR3 is 15 residues. V was trimmed by 2 bases and J by 4 bases, leaving 15 bases between them. Germline V CDR1 and CDR2: SGHTA, FQGNSA. CDR3 coding DNA: TGTGCCAGCAGCTTAAAACTAGGGACACCGTACGAGCAGTACTTC. Translating it yields CASSLKLGTPYEQYF. The full variable domain, rest sourced from reference TRBV7-2 and TRBJ2-7, is GAGVSQSPSNKVTEKGKDVELRCDPISGHTALYWYRQSLGQGLEFLIYFQGNSAPDKSGLPSDRFSAERTGGSVSTLTIQRTQQEDSAVYLCASSLKLGTPYEQYFGPGTRLTVT.

The chain couples TRBV11-3 to TRBJ2-1, with a tentative D call TRBD1 (6 bases). Trimming took 5 bases from V and 15 from J, leaving 20 bases between them. The length of the CDR3 is 13 residues. Germline values: CDR1 SGHNT, CDR2 YENEEA. The CDR3 coding sequence is TGTGCCAGCAGCCTCAGGGACAAGGATCGACCGTTCTTC. Translating it yields CASSLRDKDRPFF.

This rearrangement joins TRBV27 to TRBJ2-1; 7 bases line up with TRBD1. The CDR3 runs 16 residues. Germline V gene lookup returns CDR1 MNHEY and CDR2 SMNVEV (reference sequence). V trimming: 5 bases; J trimming: 0 bases; junction bases outside the gene matches: 7. The CDR3 sequence is CASSTPGQSSYNEQFF. CDR3 bases: TGTGCCAGCAGTACGCCGGGACAGAGCTCCTACAATGAGCAGTTCTTC.

The chain joins TRBV6-5 to TRBJ2-2; 8 nucleotides align to TRBD2. CDR3 length equals 15 residues. The germline V gene encodes CDR1 MNHEY and CDR2 SVGAGI. V dropped 1 base and J dropped 6; count of bases not matched to a gene: 4. The CDR3, as DNA: TGTGCCAGCAGTTACTTCGGGGGACTAGCCGGGGAGCTGTTTTTT. It translates to CASSYFGGLAGELFF.

V and J are TRBV6-1 and TRBJ1-5; D is possibly TRBD1 (5 bases). The CDR3 consists of 16 residues. Germline CDR1 reads MNHNS; CDR2 reads SASEGT. Trimming took off 2 bases at V and 2 bases at J, with 13 bases between the two ends. CDR3 amino acids: CASSEIFRGGNQPQHF. CDR3 nucleotide sequence: TGTGCCAGCAGTGAAATTTTCCGGGGGGGCAATCAGCCCCAGCATTTT.

V gene TRBV19 combines with J gene TRBJ2-1; 9 nucleotides align to TRBD2. V trimming: 1 base; J trimming: 6 bases; junction bases outside the gene matches: 4. The CDR3 spans 15 residues. Germline V gene data show CDR1 as LNHDA and CDR2 as SQIVND (reference sequence). The CDR3 spells CASSIGGRAGNEQFF. The DNA of the CDR3 is TGTGCCAGTAGTATAGGCGGGAGGGCCGGCAATGAGCAGTTCTTC.

The V call is TRBV4-2, the J call TRBJ1-4; 7 bases agree with TRBD1. Germline V lookup: CDR1 LGHNA, CDR2 YNFKEQ. V trimming: 0 bases; J trimming: 2 bases; junction bases outside the gene matches: 6. This CDR3 spans 17 amino acids. CDR3 nucleotide sequence: TGTGCCAGCAGCCAAGAGTGGCAGGGGGTCACTAATGAAAAACTGTTTTTT. The encoded protein is CASSQEWQGVTNEKLFF.

This clone was detected once. The gene calls are TRBV7-9 and TRBJ1-2; D call uncertain. The V gene's germline CDR1 is SEHNR and CDR2 FQNEAQ (reference sequence). The length of the CDR3 is 16 residues. V was pared by 1 base and J by 8 bases, with 20 bases between. The CDR3, as DNA: TGTGCCAGCAGCTTAGATCCCGGCGGAGGGATAGAAGGCTACACCTTC. This sequence encodes CASSLDPGGGIEGYTF.

V usage is TRBV5-1 and J usage is TRBJ2-1; the match to TRBD2 covers 9 bases. The germline CDR1 and CDR2 sequences are SGHRS and YFSETQ. The CDR3 consists of 15 residues. V dropped 2 bases and J dropped 4; count of bases not matched to a gene: 4. In DNA form, the CDR3 reads TGCGCCAGCAGCTTCGGGACTAGCCCGTACAATGAGCAGTTCTTC. Translating gives CASSFGTSPYNEQFF.

The chain links TRBV29-1 to TRBJ1-1, with D uncertain. This CDR3 is 11 amino acids long. V was clipped by 7 bases and J by 3 bases, with 9 bases between them. CDR1 is SQVTM, CDR2 ANQGSEA, per germline. The CDR3 nucleotides are TGCAGCGCTGTACTGGACACTGAAGCTTTCTTT. Translation: CSAVLDTEAFF.

The chain recombines TRBV4-2 with TRBJ2-1; tentatively, D is TRBD1 (6 bases). The CDR3 totals 15 residues. CDR1 is LGHNA, CDR2 YNFKEQ, per germline. V lost 1 base and J lost 3, with 10 bases in between. The CDR3 is CASSQGQVDYNEQFF. DNA for the CDR3: TGTGCCAGCAGCCAAGGACAGGTCGACTACAATGAGCAGTTCTTC.

This clone has a single count. The chain joins TRBV28 to TRBJ2-7, with D perhaps TRBD1 (5 bases). The germline V gene encodes CDR1 MDHEN and CDR2 SYDVKM. The CDR3 totals 15 residues. Trimming stripped 5 bases from V and 1 base from J, with 15 bases between. The CDR3: CASSTAGSVSYEQYF. The CDR3 nucleotides are TGTGCCAGCAGTACAGCAGGGTCCGTTTCCTACGAGCAGTACTTC. The full variable domain, its missing parts supplied by reference TRBV28 and TRBJ2-7, is DVKVTQSSRYLVKRTGEKVFLECVQDMDHENMFWYRQDPGLGLRLIYFSYDVKMKEKGDIPEGYSVSREKKERFSLILESASTNQTSMYLCASSTAGSVSYEQYFGPGTRLTVT.

The chain links TRBV4-1 to TRBJ1-2; D is unclear. The CDR3 is made up of 14 amino acids. Trimming took off 0 bases at V and 7 bases at J, with 12 bases between the two ends. Germline CDR1 and CDR2: MGHRA and YSYEKL. CDR3 coding DNA: TGCGCCAGCAGCCAAGAAGCCGGGGTTGGTGGCTACACCTTC. Its protein is CASSQEAGVGGYTF.